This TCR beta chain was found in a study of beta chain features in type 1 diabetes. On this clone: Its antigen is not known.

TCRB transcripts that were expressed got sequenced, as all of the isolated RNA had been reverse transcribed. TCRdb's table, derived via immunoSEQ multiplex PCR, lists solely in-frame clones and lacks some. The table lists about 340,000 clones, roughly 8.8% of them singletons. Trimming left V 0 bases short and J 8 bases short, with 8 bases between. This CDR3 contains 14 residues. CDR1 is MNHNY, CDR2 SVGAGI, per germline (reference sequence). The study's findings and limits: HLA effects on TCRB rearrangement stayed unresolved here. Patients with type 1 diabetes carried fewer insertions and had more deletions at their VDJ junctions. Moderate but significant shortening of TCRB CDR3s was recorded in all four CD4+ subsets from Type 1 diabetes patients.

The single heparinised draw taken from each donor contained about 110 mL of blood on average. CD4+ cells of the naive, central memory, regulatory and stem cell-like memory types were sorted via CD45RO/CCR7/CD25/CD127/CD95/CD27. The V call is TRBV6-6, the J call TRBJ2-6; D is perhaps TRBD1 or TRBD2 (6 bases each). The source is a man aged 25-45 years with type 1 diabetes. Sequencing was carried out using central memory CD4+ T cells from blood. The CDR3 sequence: CASSYSGGSNVLTF. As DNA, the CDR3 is TGTGCCAGCAGTTACTCGGGGGGCTCCAACGTCCTGACTTTC.